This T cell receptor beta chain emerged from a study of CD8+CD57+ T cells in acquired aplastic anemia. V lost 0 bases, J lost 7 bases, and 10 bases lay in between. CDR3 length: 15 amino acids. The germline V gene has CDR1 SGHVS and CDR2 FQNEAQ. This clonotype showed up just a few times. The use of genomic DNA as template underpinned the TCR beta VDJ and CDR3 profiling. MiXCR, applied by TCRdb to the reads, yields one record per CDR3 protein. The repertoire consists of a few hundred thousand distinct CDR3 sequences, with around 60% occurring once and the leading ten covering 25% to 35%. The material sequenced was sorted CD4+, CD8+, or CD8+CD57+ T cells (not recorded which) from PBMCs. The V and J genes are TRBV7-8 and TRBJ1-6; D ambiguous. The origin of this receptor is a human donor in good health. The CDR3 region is CASSLALSGNSPLHF. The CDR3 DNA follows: TGTGCCAGCAGCTTAGCGCTAAGCGGGAATTCACCCCTCCACTTT.